This is a list of T cell receptor beta chains from one sample in a study of Ad26.COV2.S vaccination and SARS-CoV-2 variants. The protocol was immunoSEQ multiplex PCR, while the TCRdb copy is restricted to in-frame clones and leaves out a portion. The data contain some 250,000 clones, 70% to 90% of them singletons. This specimen was peripheral blood, taken in a trial of Ad26.COV2.S vaccine versus placebo. All receptors derive from a person aged 18-60 years who received the Ad26.COV2.S COVID-19 vaccine or a placebo. Each CDR3 is given with its conserved first and last residue.

v_gene	j_gene	CDR3aa
TRBV10-2	TRBJ2-4	CASSDGDYLKNIQYF
TRBV5-6	TRBJ1-1	CASSRSTTRKSETEAFF
TRBV20-1	TRBJ2-7	CSALDLYEQYF
TRBV6-2/TRBV6-3	TRBJ2-7	CASSYSFARSGQGNHEQYF
TRBV4-3	TRBJ1-2	CASSPSMEANYGYTF
TRBV7-9	TRBJ2-1	CASSRGSGEYNEQFF
TRBV15	TRBJ2-7	CATSRGGGAAYEQYF
TRBV7-2	TRBJ2-1	CASSHGGYNEQFF
TRBV27	TRBJ2-5	CASSSPQTSGQETQYF
TRBV11-3	TRBJ2-2	CASSLASGSTGELFF
TRBV6-4	TRBJ2-7	CASSVEAGTYEQYF
TRBV24-1	TRBJ2-1	CATSDSSRNEQFF
TRBV24-1	TRBJ2-1	CATSPGAGGWNEQFF
TRBV13	TRBJ2-5	CASSLRAQETQYF
TRBV28	TRBJ2-7	CASSRTFYYEQYF
TRBV15	TRBJ1-5	CATSRDSQPQHF
TRBV27	TRBJ2-7	CASRASDPYEQYF
TRBV6-6	TRBJ1-4	CASSSGTGVRKLFF
TRBV7-2	TRBJ1-5	CASSHGNQPQHF
TRBV6-2/TRBV6-3	TRBJ1-1	CASSHRVTLDSEAFF
TRBV7-6	TRBJ1-2	CASSLGERGQGLSDYGYTF
TRBV19	TRBJ1-1	CASSIGGLNTEAFF
TRBV5-6	TRBJ2-7	CASSFALGVEYEQYF